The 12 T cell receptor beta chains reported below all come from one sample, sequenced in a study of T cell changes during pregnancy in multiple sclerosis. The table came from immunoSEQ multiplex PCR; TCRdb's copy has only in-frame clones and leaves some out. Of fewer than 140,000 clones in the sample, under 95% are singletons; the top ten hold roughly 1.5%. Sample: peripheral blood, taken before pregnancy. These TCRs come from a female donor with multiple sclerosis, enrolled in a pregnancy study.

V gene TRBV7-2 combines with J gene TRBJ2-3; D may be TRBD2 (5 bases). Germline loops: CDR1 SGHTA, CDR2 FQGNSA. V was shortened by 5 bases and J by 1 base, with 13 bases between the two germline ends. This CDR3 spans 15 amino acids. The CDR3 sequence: CASSAPGLGTDTQYF. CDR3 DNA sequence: TGTGCCAGCAGCGCTCCAGGACTTGGCACAGATACGCAGTATTTT.

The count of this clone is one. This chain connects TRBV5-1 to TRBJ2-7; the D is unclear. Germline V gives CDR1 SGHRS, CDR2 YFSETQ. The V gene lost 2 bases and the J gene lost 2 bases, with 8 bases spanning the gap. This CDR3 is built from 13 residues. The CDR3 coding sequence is TGCGCCAGCAGCTTTATGGCCCCCTACGAGCAGTACTTC. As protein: CASSFMAPYEQYF.

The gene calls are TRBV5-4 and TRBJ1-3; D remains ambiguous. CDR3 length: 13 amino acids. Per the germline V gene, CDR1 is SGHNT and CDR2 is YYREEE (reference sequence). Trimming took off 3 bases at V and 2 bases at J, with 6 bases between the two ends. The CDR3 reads CASSSPAGNTIYF. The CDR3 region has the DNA TGTGCCAGCAGCTCCCCGGCTGGAAACACCATATATTTT.

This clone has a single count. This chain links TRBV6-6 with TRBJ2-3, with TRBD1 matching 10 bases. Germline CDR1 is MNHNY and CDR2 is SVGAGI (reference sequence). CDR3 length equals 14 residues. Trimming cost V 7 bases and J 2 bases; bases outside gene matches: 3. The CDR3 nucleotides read TGTGCCAGCAAGGACAGGGGGATCACAGATACGCAGTATTTT. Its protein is CASKDRGITDTQYF.

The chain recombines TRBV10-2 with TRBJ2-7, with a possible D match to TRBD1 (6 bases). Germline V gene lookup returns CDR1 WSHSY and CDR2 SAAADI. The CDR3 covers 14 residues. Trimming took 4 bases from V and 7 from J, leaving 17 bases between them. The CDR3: CASSGQAAFWEQYF. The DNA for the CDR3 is TGCGCCAGCAGTGGACAGGCAGCCTTCTGGGAGCAGTACTTC.

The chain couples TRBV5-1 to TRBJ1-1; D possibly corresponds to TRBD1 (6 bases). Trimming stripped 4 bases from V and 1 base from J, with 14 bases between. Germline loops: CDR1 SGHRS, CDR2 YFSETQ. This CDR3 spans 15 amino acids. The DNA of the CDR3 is TGCGCCAGCAGCCTCTTCGACAGGCAGAACACTGAAGCTTTCTTT. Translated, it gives CASSLFDRQNTEAFF.

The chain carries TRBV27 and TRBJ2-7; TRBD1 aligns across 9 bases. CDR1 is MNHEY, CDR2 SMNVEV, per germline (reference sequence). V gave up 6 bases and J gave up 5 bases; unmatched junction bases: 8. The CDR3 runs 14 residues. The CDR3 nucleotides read TGTGCCAGCAGGTCACCCGGGACAGGGAACGAGCAGTACTTC. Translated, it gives CASRSPGTGNEQYF.

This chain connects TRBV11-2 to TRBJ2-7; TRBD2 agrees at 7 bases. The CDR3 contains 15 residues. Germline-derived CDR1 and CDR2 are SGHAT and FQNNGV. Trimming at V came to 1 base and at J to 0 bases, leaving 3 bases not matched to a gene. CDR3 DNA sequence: TGTGCCAGCAGCTTAGTGGGGGAGGGCTCCTACGAGCAGTACTTC. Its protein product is CASSLVGEGSYEQYF.

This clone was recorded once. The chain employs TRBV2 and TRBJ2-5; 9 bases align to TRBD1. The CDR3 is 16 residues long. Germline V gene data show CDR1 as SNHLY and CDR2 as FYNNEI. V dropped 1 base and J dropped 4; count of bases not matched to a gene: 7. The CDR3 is CASSEVWDRVRETQYF. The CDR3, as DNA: TGTGCCAGCAGTGAAGTATGGGACAGGGTGAGAGAGACCCAGTACTTC.

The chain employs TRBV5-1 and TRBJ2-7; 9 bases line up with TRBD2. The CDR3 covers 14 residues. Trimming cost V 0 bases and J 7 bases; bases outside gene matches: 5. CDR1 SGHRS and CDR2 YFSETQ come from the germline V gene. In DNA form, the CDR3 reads TGCGCCAGCAGCTTGGTAGCGGGGGCCAGGGAGCAGTACTTC. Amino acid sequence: CASSLVAGAREQYF.

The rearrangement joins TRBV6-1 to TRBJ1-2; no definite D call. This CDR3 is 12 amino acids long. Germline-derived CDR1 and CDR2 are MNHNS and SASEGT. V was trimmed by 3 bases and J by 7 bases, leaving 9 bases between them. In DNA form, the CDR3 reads TGTGCCAGCAGTGACGGGGTCGGTGGCTACACCTTC. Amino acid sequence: CASSDGVGGYTF.

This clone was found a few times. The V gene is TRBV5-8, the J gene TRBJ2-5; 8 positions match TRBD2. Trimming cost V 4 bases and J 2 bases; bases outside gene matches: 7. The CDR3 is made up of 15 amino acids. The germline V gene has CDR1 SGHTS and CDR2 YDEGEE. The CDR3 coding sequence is TGTGCCAGCAGCCCGTTCGGGGGGGGGCAAGAGACCCAGTACTTC. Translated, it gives CASSPFGGGQETQYF.